This TCR beta chain was profiled in a study of shared clonotypes between healthy human individuals. Some clones are missing from TCRdb's copy, which holds only in-frame ones; the method was immunoSEQ multiplex PCR. The sample lists approximately 1,500,000 clones, nearly 99% seen once, with 0.4% to 0.55% in the top ten. Every contributor of samples was a Caucasian grown-up residing in Nashville, Tennessee. On this clone itself: The antigen is undetermined.

V lost 8 bases and J 4 bases, leaving 11 bases between the germline ends. CDR3 length: 12 amino acids. Per germline, CDR1 SQVTM and CDR2 ANQGSEA. The study, taken as a whole, reports: Around 4.7% was the fraction of naive CD4 clonotypes found shared across several donors.

Source material: naive CD4+ T cells sorted from blood. Subset of the sample: CD45RA+ positively selected. The J gene is TRBJ2-2, the V gene TRBV29-1; TRBD1 might be the D (6 bases). The sequence came from a man aged 25 to 45 in good health. CDR3 sequence (DNA): TGCAGCCATCAACAGGGCACCGGGGAGCTGTTTTTT. Translated, it gives CSHQQGTGELFF.